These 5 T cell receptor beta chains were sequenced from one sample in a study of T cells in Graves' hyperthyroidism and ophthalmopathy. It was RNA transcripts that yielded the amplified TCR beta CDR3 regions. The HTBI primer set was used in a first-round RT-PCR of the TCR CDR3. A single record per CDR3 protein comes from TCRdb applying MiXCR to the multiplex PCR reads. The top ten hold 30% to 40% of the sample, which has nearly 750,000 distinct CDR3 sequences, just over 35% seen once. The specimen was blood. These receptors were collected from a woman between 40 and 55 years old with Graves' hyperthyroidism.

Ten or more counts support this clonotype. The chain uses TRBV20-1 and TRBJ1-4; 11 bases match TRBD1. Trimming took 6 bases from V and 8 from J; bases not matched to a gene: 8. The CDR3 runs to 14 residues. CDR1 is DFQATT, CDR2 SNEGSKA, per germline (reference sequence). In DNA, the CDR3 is TGCAGTGCGGATATGGGACAGGGGGGCGAAAAACTGTTTTTT. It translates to CSADMGQGGEKLFF.

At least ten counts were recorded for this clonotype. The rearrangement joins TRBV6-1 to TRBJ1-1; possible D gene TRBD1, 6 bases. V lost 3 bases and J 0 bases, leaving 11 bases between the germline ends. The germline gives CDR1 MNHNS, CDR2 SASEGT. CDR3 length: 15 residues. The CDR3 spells CASSEAGALNTEAFF. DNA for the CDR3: TGTGCCAGCAGTGAGGCGGGGGCCCTGAACACTGAAGCTTTCTTT.

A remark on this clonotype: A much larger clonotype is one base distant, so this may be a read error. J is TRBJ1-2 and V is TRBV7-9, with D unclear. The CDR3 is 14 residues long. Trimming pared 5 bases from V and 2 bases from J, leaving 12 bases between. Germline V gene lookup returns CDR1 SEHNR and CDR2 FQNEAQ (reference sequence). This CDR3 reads CASSTRYDNYGYTF. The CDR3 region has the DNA TGTGCCAGCAGCACGAGGTACGACAACTATGGCTACACCTTC. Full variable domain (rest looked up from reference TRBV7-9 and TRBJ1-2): DTGVSQNPRHKITKRGQNVTFRCDPISEHNRLYWYRQTLGQGPEFLTYFQNEAQLEKSRLLSDRFSAERPKGSFSTLEIQRTEQGDSAMYLCASSTRYDNYGYTFGSGTRLTVV.

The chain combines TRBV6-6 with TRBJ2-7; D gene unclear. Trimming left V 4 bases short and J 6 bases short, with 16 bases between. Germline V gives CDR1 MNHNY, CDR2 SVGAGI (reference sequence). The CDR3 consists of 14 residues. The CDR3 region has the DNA TGTGCCAGCAGTTTCCTCCGGACCGGACGCGAGCAGTACTTC. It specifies CASSFLRTGREQYF.

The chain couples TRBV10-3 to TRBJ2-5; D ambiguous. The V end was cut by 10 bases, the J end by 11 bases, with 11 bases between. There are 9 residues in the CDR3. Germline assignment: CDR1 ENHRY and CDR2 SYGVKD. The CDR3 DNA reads TGTGCCACTCCAGACCCTCAGTACTTC. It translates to CATPDPQYF.